The 30 T cell receptor beta chains below all came from one sample that was sequenced in a study of cytomegalovirus exposure and HLA in healthy donors. Vbeta (60) and Jbeta (13) primers were used in the PCR. Data came from immunoSEQ multiplex PCR; TCRdb stores just in-frame clones and leaves some out. The table has under 250,000 clones, 85% seen once. The sample comprised PBMCs. These receptors were collected from a girl aged 2-10 years in good health and CMV-seronegative.

The V and J genes are TRBV6-5 and TRBJ1-2; D is undetermined. The CDR3 totals 15 residues. Per germline, CDR1 MNHEY and CDR2 SVGAGI. V lost 1 base and J 7 bases, leaving 16 bases between the germline ends. The CDR3 region has the DNA TGTGCCAGCAGTTACTACCCCTCCTTGTCGGGTGGCTACACCTTC. This translates into CASSYYPSLSGGYTF.

The rearrangement links TRBV2 to TRBJ1-5, with a possible D match to TRBD1 (6 bases). The germline V gene encodes CDR1 SNHLY and CDR2 FYNNEI. Trimming stripped 8 bases from V and 0 bases from J, with 14 bases between. CDR3 size: 15 residues. The DNA for the CDR3 is TGTGCCAGCGACCGGACAGCATATAGCAATCAGCCCCAGCATTTT. Protein sequence: CASDRTAYSNQPQHF.

The chain couples TRBV18 to TRBJ1-2; D is perhaps TRBD1 (5 bases). The CDR3 extends over 13 amino acids. Per the germline V gene, CDR1 is KGHSH and CDR2 is LQKENI. With 3 bases removed from V and 2 bases from J, the gap between germline ends came to 7 bases. CDR3 DNA: TGTGCCAGCTCACCGGACACAAACTATGGCTACACCTTC. It specifies CASSPDTNYGYTF.

CDR3 sequence: CASSFGRGSYGYTF. In DNA, the CDR3 is TGTGCCAGCAGCTTTGGTAGGGGGAGTTATGGCTACACCTTC. The chain joins TRBV5-5 to TRBJ1-2, with D possibly being TRBD1 (6 bases). The CDR3 is made up of 14 amino acids. CDR1 and CDR2 from the germline V gene are SGHKS and YYEKEE (reference sequence). Between the trimmed V and J ends, which lost 2 bases and 5 bases, there was a span of 13 bases.

A remark on this clone: Other nucleotide sequences in the sample specify the same CDR3. The chain couples TRBV5-6 to TRBJ1-2; 11 bases fit TRBD1. There are 15 residues in the CDR3. The trim removed 3 bases at V and 2 bases at J, leaving 3 bases unmatched. Germline CDR1 SGHDT, CDR2 YYEEEE. DNA of the CDR3: TGTGCCAGCAGCTCCCGGGACAGGGGGAACTATGGCTACACCTTC. The encoded protein is CASSSRDRGNYGYTF.

The J gene is TRBJ1-2, the V gene TRBV6-6; TRBD1 matches 10 bases. Germline values: CDR1 MNHNY, CDR2 SVGAGI (reference sequence). The length of the CDR3 is 15 residues. V was pared by 0 bases and J by 4 bases, with 2 bases of the junction left unmatched. DNA for the CDR3: TGTGCCAGCAGTTACTCGGGGACAGGGGCCTATGGCTACACCTTC. Amino acids: CASSYSGTGAYGYTF.

The CDR3 reads CASRTEREWEWETQYF. CDR3 bases: TGTGCCAGCAGAACTGAGCGGGAATGGGAGTGGGAGACCCAGTACTTC. The rearrangement joins TRBV27 to TRBJ2-5, with 7 bases lining up with TRBD2. The CDR3 sequence is 16 residues long. V lost 6 bases to trimming and J lost 5 bases; unmatched junction nucleotides: 15. The germline gives CDR1 MNHEY, CDR2 SMNVEV (reference sequence).

The chain links TRBV21-1 to TRBJ2-5; the D segment call TRBD1 is taken from the table without a DNA check. TRBV21-1 is described as a pseudogene. There are 12 residues in the CDR3. DNA for the CDR3: TGTGCCAGCTGGGACAACCAAGAGACCCAGTACTTC. It yields the protein CASWDNQETQYF.

The CDR3, as DNA: TGTGCCAGCAGCCTAGAGGGGTATGGCTACACCTTC. It translates to CASSLEGYGYTF. The chain couples TRBV7-2 to TRBJ1-2, with D possibly TRBD1 on 5 matching bases. This CDR3 is built from 12 residues. The V gene's germline CDR1 is SGHTA and CDR2 FQGNSA. V lost 5 bases and J 5 bases, leaving 9 bases between the germline ends. Filled out from reference TRBV7-2 and TRBJ1-2, the complete variable domain reads GAGVSQSPSNKVTEKGKDVELRCDPISGHTALYWYRQSLGQGLEFLIYFQGNSAPDKSGLPSDRFSAERTGGSVSTLTIQRTQQEDSAVYLCASSLEGYGYTFGSGTRLTVV.

The rearrangement uses TRBV19 and TRBJ1-2; D is unclear. Germline CDR1 LNHDA, CDR2 SQIVND (reference sequence). V gave up 1 base and J gave up 5 bases, with 11 bases separating them. The CDR3 loop spans 14 amino acids. In DNA, the CDR3 is TGTGCCAGTAGTATAGCGCGAATGTGGTATGGCTACACCTTC. Amino acid sequence: CASSIARMWYGYTF.

The V and J genes are TRBV9 and TRBJ2-5; TRBD2 matches 10 bases. Gene TRBJ2-7 matches the end of the DNA better, so the J call may be wrong. Looked up from germline, CDR1 is SGDLS and CDR2 is YYNGEE. This CDR3 is 14 amino acids long. As DNA, the CDR3 is TGTGCCAGCAGCGCCGGACTAGCGGACTACGAGCAGTACTTC. Protein sequence: CASSAGLADYEQYF.

This chain uses TRBV12-5 with TRBJ2-7; TRBD1 agrees at 7 bases. The germline gives CDR1 LGHNT, CDR2 FRNRAP. The CDR3 runs to 16 residues. Germline trimming cut 2 bases from V and 4 bases from J; bases unmatched to any gene: 11. The CDR3 protein is CASGLPEAGGSYEQYF. DNA of the CDR3: TGTGCTAGTGGTTTGCCCGAGGCAGGGGGTTCGTACGAGCAGTACTTC.

The gene calls are TRBV7-2 and TRBJ2-7, with TRBD2 identical over 10 bases. Germline lookup yields CDR1 SGHTA and CDR2 FQGNSA. J lost 1 base, V lost 3 bases, and 3 bases had no gene match. The CDR3 totals 15 residues. CDR3 protein: CASSFSSGGSYEQYF. DNA of the CDR3: TGTGCCAGCAGCTTTAGTAGCGGGGGGTCCTACGAGCAGTACTTC. Variable domain in full (rest from reference TRBV7-2 and TRBJ2-7): GAGVSQSPSNKVTEKGKDVELRCDPISGHTALYWYRQSLGQGLEFLIYFQGNSAPDKSGLPSDRFSAERTGGSVSTLTIQRTQQEDSAVYLCASSFSSGGSYEQYFGPGTRLTVT.

This clone is a singleton in its sample. This chain joins TRBV2 and TRBJ2-5; D perhaps matches TRBD2 (6 bases). Germline CDR1 reads SNHLY; CDR2 reads FYNNEI. CDR3 length: 15 amino acids. V shed 6 bases and J shed 2 bases, with 16 bases lying between them. This CDR3 is CASRPGLRIQETQYF. In DNA form, the CDR3 reads TGTGCCAGCAGGCCGGGACTTCGAATACAAGAGACCCAGTACTTC.

The V gene is TRBV19, the J gene TRBJ2-3; perhaps TRBD1 as D (5 bases). Looked up from germline, CDR1 is LNHDA and CDR2 is SQIVND (reference sequence). V shed 4 bases and J shed 1 base, with 15 bases lying between them. The CDR3 totals 16 residues. The CDR3 region has the DNA TGTGCCAGTAGTAACCCAACAGGCAGGGGCACAGATACGCAGTATTTT. It is translated as CASSNPTGRGTDTQYF.

This clone was found a few times. The genes are TRBV7-9 and TRBJ2-7; 14 bases map to TRBD2. CDR1 SEHNR and CDR2 FQNEAQ come from the germline V gene (reference sequence). Trimming removed 3 bases from V and 5 bases from J; junction bases left unmatched: 12. CDR3 size: 18 residues. For the CDR3, the DNA is TGTGCCAGCAGCTTTTCTTCTACGGGACTAGCGGGAGTCCACGAGCAGTACTTC. The encoded protein is CASSFSSTGLAGVHEQYF.

CDR3 bases: TGCGCCAGCAGCTCCGGGACTAGCGACACAGATACGCAGTATTTT. Protein product: CASSSGTSDTDTQYF. The gene calls are TRBV4-1 and TRBJ2-3; 10 nucleotides align to TRBD2. Germline V gene sequence: CDR1 MGHRA, CDR2 YSYEKL. The CDR3 is 15 residues long. J gave up 2 bases and V 5 bases, and 4 bases lay outside the gene matches.

V and J are TRBV29-1 and TRBJ1-2; D ambiguous. The CDR3 has 11 amino acids. V was pared by 6 bases and J by 6 bases, with 11 bases between. CDR1 and CDR2 (germline): SQVTM, ANQGSEA. CDR3 sequence (DNA): TGCAGCGTAGGCAGCCGGGATGGCTACACCTTC. The encoded protein is CSVGSRDGYTF.

This clone was picked up one time. The rearrangement joins TRBV30 to TRBJ1-4, with 7 bases fitting TRBD1. CDR3 size: 14 residues. Trimming at V came to 2 bases and at J to 7 bases, leaving 7 bases not matched to a gene. CDR1 is GTSNPN, CDR2 SVGIG, per germline (reference sequence). The CDR3 loop reads CAWSLGGGGEKLFF. The CDR3 bases are TGTGCCTGGAGTTTAGGGGGCGGTGGTGAAAAACTGTTTTTT.

As for this clone: This CDR3 is also generated by other DNA sequences in the sample. The V and J genes are TRBV9 and TRBJ1-5; a possible D gene is TRBD1 (6 bases). Germline-derived CDR1 and CDR2 are SGDLS and YYNGEE. The ends were cut back, 0 bases at V and 6 bases at J, with 13 bases in the middle. The CDR3 is made up of 15 amino acids. This chain's CDR3 is CASSVGAGAGQPQHF. DNA of the CDR3: TGTGCCAGCAGCGTAGGGGCGGGGGCTGGTCAGCCCCAGCATTTT.

V usage is TRBV5-1 and J usage is TRBJ1-2; TRBD1 agrees at 7 bases. The V and J ends lost 0 bases and 8 bases, in that order; junction bases with no gene match: 7. Germline assignment: CDR1 SGHRS and CDR2 YFSETQ. The CDR3 sequence is 14 residues long. The CDR3 here is CASSLAAQGRGYTF. In DNA form, the CDR3 reads TGCGCCAGCAGCTTGGCCGCACAGGGGAGGGGCTACACCTTC.

This chain uses TRBV30 with TRBJ1-4, with 7 bases that match TRBD1. The ends lost 0 bases at V and 4 bases at J; junction bases unmatched: 5. There are 15 residues in the CDR3. The V gene's germline CDR1 is GTSNPN and CDR2 SVGIG (reference sequence). CDR3 amino acids: CAWSVRGLNNEKLFF. CDR3 nucleotide sequence: TGTGCCTGGAGTGTAAGGGGGCTTAATAATGAAAAACTGTTTTTT.

The chain joins TRBV19 to TRBJ2-4, with a weak D call TRBD2 (7 bases). CDR1 LNHDA and CDR2 SQIVND come from the germline V gene (reference sequence). Trimming cost V 2 bases and J 3 bases, with 14 bases left between them. CDR3 length: 16 residues. The CDR3 bases are TGTGCCAGTAGTATATCGGGGGGCGGTGGCAAAAACATTCAGTACTTC. It encodes CASSISGGGGKNIQYF. The entire variable domain, with the rest obtained from reference TRBV19 and TRBJ2-4, is as follows: DGGITQSPKYLFRKEGQNVTLSCEQNLNHDAMYWYRQDPGQGLRLIYYSQIVNDFQKGDIAEGYSVSREKKESFPLTVTSAQKNPTAFYLCASSISGGGGKNIQYFGAGTRLSVL.

This clone has a single count. This sequence joins TRBV10-1 and TRBJ1-6; 7 bases align to TRBD1. V gave up 2 bases and J gave up 6 bases; unmatched junction bases: 1. Germline assignment: CDR1 WNHNN and CDR2 SYGVQD (reference sequence). The CDR3 has 14 residues. CDR3 sequence reads: CASSEGQANSPLHF. The CDR3, as DNA: TGCGCCAGCAGTGAGGGACAGGCTAATTCACCCCTCCACTTT.

This rearrangement joins TRBV18 to TRBJ1-4; D ambiguous. The germline V gene has CDR1 KGHSH and CDR2 LQKENI. CDR3 length equals 14 residues. V lost 2 bases and J 4 bases, leaving 8 bases between the germline ends. CDR3 protein: CASSPERNNEKLFF. For the CDR3, the DNA is TGTGCCAGCTCACCAGAGCGGAATAATGAAAAACTGTTTTTT.

The gene calls are TRBV6-5 and TRBJ1-1, with 8 positions matching TRBD1. Per the germline V gene, CDR1 is MNHEY and CDR2 is SVGAGI. The CDR3 is 13 residues long. V trimming: 6 bases; J trimming: 7 bases; junction bases outside the gene matches: 7. CDR3 in DNA: TGTGCCAGCAGGAACTCAGGGGGCGGTGAAGCTTTCTTT. This encodes CASRNSGGGEAFF.

Here the CDR3 reads CASSDGLAGETQYF. DNA for the CDR3: TGTGCCAGCAGTGACGGACTAGCGGGAGAGACCCAGTACTTC. The rearrangement links TRBV2 to TRBJ2-5, with 11 bases that match TRBD2. Germline V CDR1 and CDR2: SNHLY, FYNNEI. Trimming took 3 bases from V and 4 from J; bases not matched to a gene: 1. This CDR3 has 14 residues.

This clone appeared a single time. The chain links TRBV15 to TRBJ2-3; D ambiguous. Deletions cut 0 bases from V and 1 base from J, with 17 bases between. The germline CDR1 and CDR2 sequences are LNHNV and YYDKDF (reference sequence). The CDR3 loop spans 18 amino acids. CDR3 region: CATSRERFFLTGTDTQYF. DNA for the CDR3: TGTGCCACCAGCAGAGAGAGGTTTTTCCTAACGGGCACAGATACGCAGTATTTT.

As to this clone: Germline and junction disagree at one end, which may indicate a read error. The chain is built from TRBV6-1 and TRBJ1-5; 7 bases are shared with TRBD1. Germline V gene sequence: CDR1 MNHNS, CDR2 SASEGT. This CDR3 is built from 19 residues. The CDR3: CASREVTGDFLYGNQPQHF. CDR3 DNA: TGTGCCAGCAGAGAAGTAACAGGGGATTTTCTATATGGCAATCAGCCCCAGCATTTT.

This clone was seen only once. The gene calls are TRBV7-3 and TRBJ2-3, with 7 bases lining up with TRBD2. CDR1 and CDR2 (germline): SGHTA, FQGTGA. After removal of 2 bases from V and 1 base from J, the junction contained 3 bases not matched to a gene. CDR3 length equals 15 residues. CDR3 bases: TGTGCCAGCAGCTTAGGGGCGGGGGGCACAGATACGCAGTATTTT. It specifies CASSLGAGGTDTQYF.